The 26 T cell receptor beta chains below come from one sample, sequenced in a study of blood T cells in healthy people across ages. Alongside a J-beta primer mix, a sample-barcoded 5' primer served in a second PCR lasting roughly 7 to 11 cycles. From the 5' RACE reads, TCRdb called clonotypes with MiXCR, one entry per CDR3 protein. Of about 1.6 million distinct CDR3 sequences in the sample, roughly 30% were seen once. Sequencing was carried out using blood. These receptors were collected from a woman aged 25-40 years in good health.

In this sample, this clonotype turned up a few times. The chain is built from TRBV7-6 and TRBJ2-7; weak D call: TRBD2 (6 bases). Trimming took 7 bases from V and 2 from J, leaving 18 bases between them. The CDR3 consists of 15 residues. Germline CDR1 is SGHVS and CDR2 is FNYEAQ. The CDR3 nucleotides read TGTGCCAGCAAGGTATCGGAGGAGGGGACCTACGAGCAGTACTTC. Protein: CASKVSEEGTYEQYF.

The chain recombines TRBV6-9 with TRBJ1-2; D is undetermined. Deletions cut 6 bases from V and 4 bases from J, with 9 bases between. The CDR3 is 12 amino acids. From germline, CDR1 is MNHGY and CDR2 SVAAGI. In nucleotides, the CDR3 is TGTGCCAGCAGGGGCGCAGGCTATGGCTACACCTTC. Translating it yields CASRGAGYGYTF.

In its sample, this clonotype was seen once. The junction does not match germline at one end; this may be a read error. The chain carries TRBV7-2 and TRBJ1-6; no clear D. The CDR3 is 15 amino acids. Germline V gives CDR1 SGHTA, CDR2 FQGNSA. CDR3 DNA: TGTGCCAGCAGCCCCGTCGGGGAGAGTGGCTTCCCCCCCCACTTT. Translation gives CASSPVGESGFPPHF.

The J gene is TRBJ2-7, the V gene TRBV11-2; TRBD2 matches at 10 bases. The CDR3 length is 15 residues. From germline, CDR1 is SGHAT and CDR2 FQNNGV. V shed 4 bases, J shed 1 base, and the junction held 4 bases outside the gene matches. CDR3 DNA: TGTGCCAGCAGCTGGGGACTAGCGTCATCCTACGAGCAGTACTTC. Its protein is CASSWGLASSYEQYF.

V gene TRBV18 combines with J gene TRBJ2-1, with D perhaps TRBD2 (7 bases). CDR1 and CDR2 from the germline V gene are KGHSH and LQKENI. The CDR3 runs 19 residues. The ends were cut back, 6 bases at V and 4 bases at J, with 28 bases in the middle. The CDR3 reads CASSQTGFVGTTIYNEQFF. The CDR3 DNA reads as TGTGCCAGCTCGCAAACAGGGTTTGTGGGGACTACAATTTACAATGAGCAGTTCTTC. The variable domain in full, completed from reference TRBV18 and TRBJ2-1, reads NAGVMQNPRHLVRRRGQEARLRCSPMKGHSHVYWYRQLPEEGLKFMVYLQKENIIDESGMPKERFSAEFPKEGPSILRIQQVVRGDSAAYFCASSQTGFVGTTIYNEQFFGPGTRLTVL.

The chain uses TRBV20-1 and TRBJ2-3, with a weak D call TRBD2 (6 bases). Germline values: CDR1 DFQATT, CDR2 SNEGSKA (reference sequence). V was trimmed by 0 bases and J by 1 base, leaving 20 bases between them. The CDR3 extends over 18 amino acids. In DNA, the CDR3 is TGCAGTGCTAGAGATCCCGAGGCGGGGTTTGTGGGCACAGATACGCAGTATTTT. Translation: CSARDPEAGFVGTDTQYF.

This clonotype was recorded a few times. The chain carries TRBV7-7 and TRBJ2-5; 13 bases agree with TRBD2. V lost 7 bases to trimming and J lost 6 bases; unmatched junction nucleotides: 8. This CDR3 region has 15 residues. Germline assignment: CDR1 SSHAT and CDR2 FNYEAQ (reference sequence). The CDR3 loop is CASTPGLAGDQTQYF. The CDR3 region has the DNA TGTGCCAGCACCCCAGGACTAGCGGGGGATCAGACCCAGTACTTC.

As for this clonotype: One junction end does not reproduce the germline sequence, and a read error may be involved. The J gene is TRBJ1-2, the V gene TRBV6-5; D unclear. This CDR3 spans 14 amino acids. The germline V gene has CDR1 MNHEY and CDR2 SVGAGI. The CDR3 sequence: CACSPSVYNYGYTF. For the CDR3, the DNA is TGTGCCTGCAGTCCATCAGTTTATAACTATGGCTACACCTTC.

The table lists this clonotype with a few counts. The J gene is TRBJ2-1, the V gene TRBV11-2; a possible D gene is TRBD2 (5 bases). The CDR3 covers 16 residues. Looked up from germline, CDR1 is SGHAT and CDR2 is FQNNGV. Trimming left V 4 bases short and J 6 bases short, with 19 bases between. The CDR3 DNA reads TGTGCCAGCAGCTCAAAAGTAATGGGAGCTGGCAATGAGCAGTTCTTC. Protein sequence: CASSSKVMGAGNEQFF.

This chain links TRBV2 with TRBJ2-1; D is possibly TRBD1 or TRBD2 (5 bases each). The CDR3 consists of 15 residues. The V gene's germline CDR1 is SNHLY and CDR2 FYNNEI. V lost 6 bases and J 4 bases, leaving 16 bases between the germline ends. The CDR3, as DNA: TGTGCCAGCAGGCTGTGGGGGAGCTCGTACAATGAGCAGTTCTTC. It specifies CASRLWGSSYNEQFF. The full variable domain, completed using reference TRBV2 and TRBJ2-1, is EPEVTQTPSHQVTQMGQEVILRCVPISNHLYFYWYRQILGQKVEFLVSFYNNEISEKSEIFDDQFSVERPDGSNFTLKIRSTKLEDSAMYFCASRLWGSSYNEQFFGPGTRLTVL.

The chain has TRBV10-2 and TRBJ2-7; TRBD2 agrees at 9 bases. The J call is uncertain, as TRBJ2-5 better fits the DNA end. This CDR3 region has 16 residues. Germline values: CDR1 WSHSY, CDR2 SAAADI. CDR3 loop: CASSEHGGGAEETQYF. In DNA, the CDR3 is TGCGCCAGCAGTGAGCACGGCGGGGGGGCGGAAGAGACCCAGTACTTC.

This clonotype has just a few counts. The CDR3 is CASSLSSYGYTF. DNA for the CDR3: TGTGCCAGCAGCTTATCCTCCTATGGCTACACCTTC. The V and J genes are TRBV7-2 and TRBJ1-2; no reliable D call. Per germline, CDR1 SGHTA and CDR2 FQGNSA. CDR3 size: 12 residues. V was clipped by 2 bases and J by 4 bases, with 5 bases between them.

This clonotype has ten or more counts. V usage is TRBV2 and J usage is TRBJ2-5; the match to TRBD1 covers 9 bases. The V gene end was trimmed by 4 bases and the J gene end by 5 bases; junction bases not matched to a gene: 2. The CDR3 has 13 amino acids. The germline V gene has CDR1 SNHLY and CDR2 FYNNEI. The CDR3 sequence is CASSGQGGETQYF. The DNA of the CDR3 is TGTGCCAGCAGTGGACAGGGGGGGGAGACCCAGTACTTC.

The chain joins TRBV29-1 to TRBJ2-3; TRBD1 matches 7 bases. CDR3 length equals 14 residues. Germline assignment: CDR1 SQVTM and CDR2 ANQGSEA. J lost 4 bases, V lost 0 bases, and 4 bases had no gene match. The CDR3 region is CSVEERRGSDTQYF. In DNA, the CDR3 is TGCAGCGTTGAAGAACGCAGGGGGTCAGATACGCAGTATTTT.

This clonotype was seen only a few times. This sequence joins TRBV5-1 and TRBJ2-5; 15 nucleotides agree with TRBD2. CDR1 and CDR2 (germline): SGHRS, YFSETQ. This CDR3 is built from 17 residues. The V gene end was trimmed by 3 bases and the J gene end by 2 bases; junction bases not matched to a gene: 5. CDR3 residues: CASSSGLAGGYQETQYF. The CDR3 DNA follows: TGCGCCAGCAGCTCCGGACTAGCGGGGGGGTATCAAGAGACCCAGTACTTC. Together with reference TRBV5-1 and TRBJ2-5, the CDR3 gives the full variable domain: KAGVTQTPRYLIKTRGQQVTLSCSPISGHRSVSWYQQTPGQGLQFLFEYFSETQRNKGNFPGRFSGRQFSNSRSEMNVSTLELGDSALYLCASSSGLAGGYQETQYFGPGTRLLVL.

The chain links TRBV20-1 to TRBJ2-7; 9 nucleotides agree with TRBD1. This CDR3 contains 15 residues. Germline-derived CDR1 and CDR2 are DFQATT and SNEGSKA (reference sequence). With 4 bases clipped from V and 3 bases from J, the junction kept 10 bases outside the gene matches. The CDR3 region has the DNA TGCAGTGCTACCTTACCGGGACAGGGAGTCTACGAGCAGTACGTC. Its protein is CSATLPGQGVYEQYV.

This clonotype has only a few counts. The V gene is TRBV14, the J gene TRBJ2-7; no firm D call. The germline V gene has CDR1 SGHDN and CDR2 FVKESK. Between the trimmed V and J ends, which lost 1 base and 2 bases, there was a span of 9 bases. CDR3 length: 14 residues. CDR3 protein: CASSQAFRPYEQYF. The DNA for the CDR3 is TGTGCCAGCAGCCAAGCTTTCAGGCCCTACGAGCAGTACTTC.

This chain connects TRBV28 to TRBJ2-1; TRBD2 aligns across 8 bases. Germline CDR1 MDHEN, CDR2 SYDVKM. V shed 2 bases, J shed 13 bases, and the junction held 7 bases outside the gene matches. This CDR3 is built from 13 residues. The chain's CDR3 is CASSLSTSGVQFF. CDR3 DNA: TGTGCCAGCAGTTTAAGTACTAGCGGAGTCCAGTTCTTC. The full variable domain, rest sourced from reference TRBV28 and TRBJ2-1, is DVKVTQSSRYLVKRTGEKVFLECVQDMDHENMFWYRQDPGLGLRLIYFSYDVKMKEKGDIPEGYSVSREKKERFSLILESASTNQTSMYLCASSLSTSGVQFFGPGTRLTVL.

The V call is TRBV7-9, the J call TRBJ2-3; TRBD2 aligns across 10 bases. V gave up 5 bases and J gave up 0 bases; unmatched junction bases: 8. The CDR3 sequence is 17 residues long. Germline V CDR1 and CDR2: SEHNR, FQNEAQ (reference sequence). CDR3 sequence (DNA): TGTGCCAGCAGCCTCGGACTAGCGGCTAAGAGCACAGATACGCAGTATTTT. This gives the protein CASSLGLAAKSTDTQYF.

The V and J genes are TRBV21-1 and TRBJ2-7; the D segment call TRBD2 is taken from the table without a DNA check. TRBV21-1 represents a pseudogene. This CDR3 has 16 residues. The CDR3 sequence is CASSDPKPGLPYEQYF. The CDR3 DNA sequence: TGTGCCAGCAGCGATCCCAAACCGGGCCTACCCTACGAGCAGTACTTC.

The V call is TRBV28, the J call TRBJ2-1, with D hard to call. Germline V CDR1 and CDR2: MDHEN, SYDVKM. The CDR3 extends over 15 amino acids. V was trimmed by 7 bases and J by 0 bases, leaving 13 bases between them. In nucleotides, the CDR3 is TGTGCCAGCAATCTCAACGGCCGCTCCTACAATGAGCAGTTCTTC. Translation: CASNLNGRSYNEQFF.

The genes are TRBV7-9 and TRBJ2-1; D is uncertain. Germline CDR1 and CDR2: SEHNR and FQNEAQ (reference sequence). V gave up 2 bases and J gave up 0 bases, with 14 bases separating them. The CDR3 totals 17 residues. CDR3 in amino acids: CASSLTGRKSSYNEQFF. CDR3 nucleotide sequence: TGTGCCAGCAGCTTAACGGGCAGAAAGAGCTCCTACAATGAGCAGTTCTTC. Full variable domain (rest looked up from reference TRBV7-9 and TRBJ2-1): DTGVSQNPRHKITKRGQNVTFRCDPISEHNRLYWYRQTLGQGPEFLTYFQNEAQLEKSRLLSDRFSAERPKGSFSTLEIQRTEQGDSAMYLCASSLTGRKSSYNEQFFGPGTRLTVL.

Here the CDR3 reads CASSWEGRPDTQYF. The DNA of the CDR3 is TGTGCCAGCAGTTGGGAGGGCCGGCCAGATACGCAGTATTTT. The genes are TRBV6-5 and TRBJ2-3; TRBD2 matches 7 bases. CDR1 is MNHEY and CDR2 is SVGAGI in the germline V gene. After removal of 4 bases from V and 4 bases from J, the junction contained 5 bases not matched to a gene. The CDR3 has 14 residues.

This clonotype occurred a few times. V gene TRBV21-1 combines with J gene TRBJ1-6. TRBV21-1 is noted as a pseudogene. The CDR3 spans 13 residues. This chain's CDR3 is CASKTLYNSPLHF. The DNA for the CDR3 is TGTGCCAGCAAGACTTTATATAATTCACCCCTCCACTTT.

This clonotype was seen more than once but under ten times. The chain links TRBV3-1 to TRBJ1-2, with TRBD1 identical over 7 bases. Germline V gene sequence: CDR1 LGHDT, CDR2 YNNKEL (reference sequence). The CDR3 runs 20 residues. Trimming at V came to 2 bases and at J to 0 bases, leaving 18 bases not matched to a gene. The CDR3 region is CASSQSVVRTGRRSNYGYTF. The CDR3 DNA is TGTGCCAGCAGCCAATCTGTAGTCCGGACAGGACGCCGTTCTAACTATGGCTACACCTTC.

This clonotype has more than one count but fewer than ten. The chain has TRBV4-1 and TRBJ2-7; D gene ambiguous. With 4 bases removed from V and 5 bases from J, the gap between germline ends came to 12 bases. The CDR3 runs 13 residues. Germline loops: CDR1 MGHRA, CDR2 YSYEKL. The CDR3 DNA is TGCGCCAGCAGCCCTCTATGGGGAAACGAGCAGTACTTC. This translates into CASSPLWGNEQYF.